These T cell receptor beta chains were read from a single sample in a study of PD-1 blockade in classical Hodgkin lymphoma. Assay used: immunoSEQ multiplex PCR; TCRdb lists only in-frame clones, some missing. The sample shows over 10,000 clones, around nine tenths of them seen only once. The starting material was peripheral blood mononuclear cells (PBMCs), obtained at baseline. The receptor set was obtained from a human donor with classical Hodgkin lymphoma. The CDR3 runs from the conserved cysteine through the conserved F or W. Each record gives: D gene, clone size, V gene, J gene, CDR3 DNA, CDR3 protein. D genes are given only for firm matches. Rows give clone size only sometimes, using once, few, many, or a class for an expanded clone.

D gene: TRBD2
clone size: .
V gene: TRBV11-1
J gene: TRBJ2-7
CDR3 DNA: TGTGCCAGCAGCGCGAGCGGGGACTACGAGCAGTACTTC
CDR3 protein: CASSASGDYEQYF

D gene: .
clone size: .
V gene: TRBV11-3
J gene: TRBJ2-1
CDR3 DNA: TGTGCCAGCAGCTTAGCGATGGGCTATGAGCAGTTCTTC
CDR3 protein: CASSLAMGYEQFF

D gene: .
clone size: .
V gene: TRBV6-6
J gene: TRBJ2-4
CDR3 DNA: TGTGCCAGCAGTTTATTATGGGGGGCCAAAAACATTCAGTACTTC
CDR3 protein: CASSLLWGAKNIQYF

D gene: .
clone size: once
V gene: TRBV9
J gene: TRBJ2-5
CDR3 DNA: TGTGCCAGCAGCGTAGTCGGTTCAGGGCCGGAGACCCAGTACTTC
CDR3 protein: CASSVVGSGPETQYF

D gene: TRBD2
clone size: .
V gene: TRBV7-8
J gene: TRBJ2-2
CDR3 DNA: TGTGCCAGCAGCCAACTCAAGGGGGGGACTAGCGGGAGGGCCGTTAGCACCGGGGAGCTGTTTTTT
CDR3 protein: CASSQLKGGTSGRAVSTGELFF

D gene: TRBD1
clone size: few
V gene: TRBV4-1
J gene: TRBJ2-2
CDR3 DNA: TGCGCCAGCAGCCAAGTGGGACAGATCACCGGGGAGCTGTTTTTT
CDR3 protein: CASSQVGQITGELFF

D gene: .
clone size: .
V gene: TRBV5-1
J gene: TRBJ2-7
CDR3 DNA: TGCGGCCAGCAATGTCACAGGGTATCCTACGAGCAGTACTTC
CDR3 protein: CGQQCHRVSYEQYF

D gene: .
clone size: once
V gene: TRBV10-3
J gene: TRBJ2-1
CDR3 DNA: TGTGCCATCAGTCCGGGGCGGGGGCATTACAATGAGCAGTTCTTC
CDR3 protein: CAISPGRGHYNEQFF

D gene: .
clone size: .
V gene: TRBV7-9
J gene: TRBJ1-1
CDR3 DNA: TGTGCCAGCAGCTTAGTGGGAGGGGCCACTGAAGCTTTCTTT
CDR3 protein: CASSLVGGATEAFF

D gene: .
clone size: .
V gene: TRBV6-7
J gene: TRBJ1-1
CDR3 DNA: TGTGCCAGCAGTTACTCAGGGGGGGCTTTCTTT
CDR3 protein: CASSYSGGAFF

D gene: .
clone size: .
V gene: TRBV6-5
J gene: TRBJ2-2
CDR3 DNA: TGTGCCAGCAGTTGGGGTGGTGAGAGGGCCGGGGAGCTGTTTTTT
CDR3 protein: CASSWGGERAGELFF

D gene: TRBD2
clone size: once
V gene: TRBV19
J gene: TRBJ2-7
CDR3 DNA: TGTGCCAGTAGTATAGATGCCCTTACTAGCGGGCCTACCTACGAGCAGTACTTC
CDR3 protein: CASSIDALTSGPTYEQYF

D gene: TRBD1
clone size: .
V gene: TRBV30
J gene: TRBJ2-2
CDR3 DNA: TGTGCCTGGAGCCCGGGACAGCACACCGGGGAGCTGTTTTTT
CDR3 protein: CAWSPGQHTGELFF

D gene: TRBD2
clone size: .
V gene: TRBV27
J gene: TRBJ2-1
CDR3 DNA: TGTGCCAGCAGTTTATCCCCCCCGACTAGCGGGCGAAAGAACAATGAGCAGTTCTTC
CDR3 protein: CASSLSPPTSGRKNNEQFF

D gene: .
clone size: .
V gene: TRBV5-1
J gene: TRBJ2-5
CDR3 DNA: TGCGCCAGCAGCTTGGCTAGGGAGACCCAGTACTTC
CDR3 protein: CASSLARETQYF

D gene: .
clone size: .
V gene: TRBV28
J gene: TRBJ2-7
CDR3 DNA: TGTGCCAGCAGTTTGGCTAGCGCGGACTACGAGCAGTACTTC
CDR3 protein: CASSLASADYEQYF

D gene: TRBD2
clone size: once
V gene: TRBV10-3
J gene: TRBJ2-1
CDR3 DNA: TGTGCCACCTCCGGGACTAGCGGGACGAATGAGCAGTTCTTC
CDR3 protein: CATSGTSGTNEQFF

D gene: .
clone size: .
V gene: TRBV10-1
J gene: TRBJ1-5
CDR3 DNA: TGCGCCAGCCCCCCGGAAGATCTTCGACAGCCCCAGCATTTT
CDR3 protein: CASPPEDLRQPQHF

D gene: .
clone size: .
V gene: TRBV7-9
J gene: TRBJ1-2
CDR3 DNA: TGTGCCAGCAGCTTAATCGGCCAGGGGATAAACTATGGCTACACCTTC
CDR3 protein: CASSLIGQGINYGYTF

D gene: TRBD2
clone size: .
V gene: TRBV19
J gene: TRBJ2-2
CDR3 DNA: TGTGCCAGTAGTATAGATGGGACTACCTTCTCCGGGGAGCTGTTTTTT
CDR3 protein: CASSIDGTTFSGELFF

D gene: .
clone size: .
V gene: TRBV6-5
J gene: TRBJ1-5
CDR3 DNA: TGTGCCAGCAGCCTCGGACAGCTGCGTCAGCCCCAGCATTTT
CDR3 protein: CASSLGQLRQPQHF

D gene: TRBD1
clone size: .
V gene: TRBV27
J gene: TRBJ2-7
CDR3 DNA: TGTGCCAGCAGGTGGACAGGGGGCTACGAGCAGTACTTC
CDR3 protein: CASRWTGGYEQYF

D gene: TRBD1
clone size: .
V gene: TRBV5-3
J gene: TRBJ2-5
CDR3 DNA: TGTGCCAGAAGCTTGGTCATGACAGGGACCAACCAAGAGACCCAGTACTTC
CDR3 protein: CARSLVMTGTNQETQYF

D gene: TRBD1
clone size: .
V gene: TRBV10-3
J gene: TRBJ1-2
CDR3 DNA: TGTGCCATCAGTGGGGACAGGGCGAACTATGGCTACACCTTC
CDR3 protein: CAISGDRANYGYTF

D gene: .
clone size: .
V gene: TRBV7-9
J gene: TRBJ2-1
CDR3 DNA: TGTGCCAGCAGCGCCAGGGACTCGAGCTCCTACAATGAGCAGTTCTTC
CDR3 protein: CASSARDSSSYNEQFF

D gene: .
clone size: .
V gene: TRBV7-9
J gene: TRBJ1-2
CDR3 DNA: TGTGCCAGCAACGCAAGGTGGGGTGTGAACTATGGCTACACCTTC
CDR3 protein: CASNARWGVNYGYTF

D gene: .
clone size: .
V gene: TRBV10-1
J gene: TRBJ2-3
CDR3 DNA: TGCGCCAGCAGTGAGTCGAACTACGGGGGTGGCCCAGATACGCAGTATTTT
CDR3 protein: CASSESNYGGGPDTQYF

D gene: .
clone size: .
V gene: TRBV6-6
J gene: TRBJ2-2
CDR3 DNA: TGTGCCAGCAGGCTTGGGGGCTACAACACCGGGGAGCTGTTTTTT
CDR3 protein: CASRLGGYNTGELFF

D gene: .
clone size: .
V gene: TRBV21-1
J gene: TRBJ2-7
CDR3 DNA: TGTGCCAGCAGCAAGCCCGCCGGGACCCAGGTGGGAGGCGAGCAGTACTTC
CDR3 protein: CASSKPAGTQVGGEQYF

D gene: TRBD1
clone size: .
V gene: TRBV28
J gene: TRBJ1-6
CDR3 DNA: TGTGCCAGCACCTTGCAGGGGGCGAACAATTCACCCCTCCACTTT
CDR3 protein: CASTLQGANNSPLHF

D gene: .
clone size: .
V gene: TRBV6-1
J gene: TRBJ2-1
CDR3 DNA: TGTGCCAGCAGCCCATACAATGAGCAGTTCTTC
CDR3 protein: CASSPYNEQFF

D gene: TRBD2
clone size: few
V gene: TRBV9
J gene: TRBJ2-5
CDR3 DNA: TGTGCCAGCAGCGGAGGGACTAGTCTGGAGACCCAGTACTTC
CDR3 protein: CASSGGTSLETQYF

D gene: TRBD1
clone size: .
V gene: TRBV18
J gene: TRBJ2-1
CDR3 DNA: TGTGCCAGCTCACCCCCCCGGACAGGGTCCCCTATTACTGAGCAGTTCTTC
CDR3 protein: CASSPPRTGSPITEQFF

D gene: TRBD1
clone size: .
V gene: TRBV7-8
J gene: TRBJ1-5
CDR3 DNA: TGTGCCAGCAGCCCATCTGTGGACAGGAGTTATAGCAATCAGCCCCAGCATTTT
CDR3 protein: CASSPSVDRSYSNQPQHF

D gene: .
clone size: .
V gene: TRBV9
J gene: TRBJ2-5
CDR3 DNA: TGTGCCAGCAGCGTACAGGGTTTGGTGGAGACCCAGTACTTC
CDR3 protein: CASSVQGLVETQYF

D gene: .
clone size: .
V gene: TRBV5-1
J gene: TRBJ1-1
CDR3 DNA: TGCGCCAGCAGCTTGGATTACACTGAAGCTTTCTTT
CDR3 protein: CASSLDYTEAFF

D gene: .
clone size: .
V gene: TRBV4-1
J gene: TRBJ1-5
CDR3 DNA: TGCGCCAGCAGCCCATACCCGGCGTGGGGTCAGCATCATCAGCCCCAGCATTTT
CDR3 protein: CASSPYPAWGQHHQPQHF

D gene: .
clone size: .
V gene: TRBV6-5
J gene: TRBJ1-5
CDR3 DNA: TGTGCCAGCAGCGGAAATAGCAATCAGCCCCAGCATTTT
CDR3 protein: CASSGNSNQPQHF

D gene: TRBD1
clone size: .
V gene: TRBV6-1
J gene: TRBJ2-1
CDR3 DNA: TGTGCCAGCAGTGAAAGGGACAGACCAAATGAGCAGTTCTTC
CDR3 protein: CASSERDRPNEQFF

D gene: .
clone size: .
V gene: TRBV5-1
J gene: TRBJ1-2
CDR3 DNA: TGCGCCAGCAGCTTGGCCTGGGGTCGCTATGGCTACACCTTC
CDR3 protein: CASSLAWGRYGYTF

D gene: TRBD1
clone size: .
V gene: TRBV5-1
J gene: TRBJ1-1
CDR3 DNA: TGCGCCAGCAGCCGGGACAGGAACACTGAAGCTTTCTTT
CDR3 protein: CASSRDRNTEAFF

D gene: TRBD1
clone size: .
V gene: TRBV28
J gene: TRBJ1-1
CDR3 DNA: TGTGCCAGCAGTTTTACGGACAGGCCCTACACTGAAGCTTTCTTT
CDR3 protein: CASSFTDRPYTEAFF

D gene: TRBD1
clone size: .
V gene: TRBV25-1
J gene: TRBJ2-5
CDR3 DNA: TGTGCCAGCAGTGAACCGGACAGGGCTCAAGAGACCCAGTACTTC
CDR3 protein: CASSEPDRAQETQYF

D gene: TRBD1
clone size: .
V gene: TRBV19
J gene: TRBJ2-6
CDR3 DNA: TGTGCCAGTAGTATAGGGACAGGAGTCTTAGGGGCCAACGTCCTGACTTTC
CDR3 protein: CASSIGTGVLGANVLTF

D gene: TRBD2
clone size: .
V gene: TRBV6-5
J gene: TRBJ2-3
CDR3 DNA: TGTGCCAGCAACCCGGGACTAGGTCGAGATACGCAGTATTTT
CDR3 protein: CASNPGLGRDTQYF

D gene: TRBD1
clone size: .
V gene: TRBV25-1
J gene: TRBJ1-2
CDR3 DNA: TGTGCCAGCAGTCCTCTCCCGGGACAGGGGAGAGGCTACACCTTC
CDR3 protein: CASSPLPGQGRGYTF

D gene: TRBD2
clone size: .
V gene: TRBV28
J gene: TRBJ2-1
CDR3 DNA: TGTGCCAGCCATCCCGGTGGGCTAGCGGGAGAACACGATGAGCAGTTCTTC
CDR3 protein: CASHPGGLAGEHDEQFF

D gene: TRBD2
clone size: once
V gene: TRBV29-1
J gene: TRBJ2-2
CDR3 DNA: TGCAGCGTTGAAGACCCAAATCGGGGGGGGAACACCGGGGAGCTGTTTTTT
CDR3 protein: CSVEDPNRGGNTGELFF

D gene: TRBD2
clone size: once
V gene: TRBV5-1
J gene: TRBJ2-5
CDR3 DNA: TGCGCCAGCAGCAGCGGGACTAGCGGCCAAGAGACCCAGTACTTC
CDR3 protein: CASSSGTSGQETQYF